This T cell receptor (beta chain) was recovered during a study of cytomegalovirus exposure and HLA in healthy donors. In germline, CDR1 is SGDLS, CDR2 YYNGEE. V dropped 0 bases and J dropped 3 bases, with 10 bases sitting between them. The CDR3 sequence is 14 residues long. Study findings and constraints: One later analysis reportedly identified an Asian-associated ancestry cluster that showed fewer N-insertions than the approximately 710-donor mean.

The PCR was carried out with 60 Vbeta primers and 13 Jbeta primers. Measured with immunoSEQ multiplex PCR; TCRdb has only the in-frame clones, and not every one. The top ten clones hold 4.3% of a sample with over 150,000 clones, 70% to 85% of them seen once. About this clone itself: Its antigen is not identified.

This chain joins TRBV9 and TRBJ2-7; TRBD1 is a possible D gene (6 bases). This TCR came from a man aged 40-49 years in good health and CMV-seronegative. The specimen sequenced was PBMCs. The DNA for the CDR3 is TGTGCCAGCAGCGTAGATCCAGGGGTCTACGAGCAGTACTTC. Translated: CASSVDPGVYEQYF.